Below, one TCR beta chain is given with its context. The record originates from a study of blood T cell repertoires in COVID-19. On the study more broadly: Samples taken during acute and convalescent COVID-19 were collected in the United States, Italy and Spain. Sample material is recorded as cDNA or gDNA derived from T cells, B-cell-depleted T cells, or PBMCs.

Germline V gene lookup returns CDR1 SGHKS and CDR2 YYEKEE (reference sequence). The CDR3 length is 16 residues. After removal of 4 bases from V and 8 bases from J, the junction contained 16 bases not matched to a gene. Per the original data handling: Amplification of reference gene primers provided the estimated nucleated cell counts. Generated by immunoSEQ multiplex PCR, the TCRdb table keeps only in-frame clones and is missing some. V, J and clone size were drawn from that table, and D and trimming were deduced from the DNA. Here the sample spans a few hundred thousand clones, 70% to 90% being singletons.

The specimen sequenced was peripheral blood. The clonotype originates from a man aged 60-69 years who had recovered from COVID-19. V and J are TRBV5-5 and TRBJ1-2, with 8 bases aligning to TRBD1. This CDR3 is CASSPPSFQGASGYTF. The CDR3 DNA sequence: TGTGCCAGCAGCCCGCCATCGTTTCAGGGGGCGTCGGGCTACACCTTC.